This T cell receptor (beta chain) was identified in a study of cytomegalovirus exposure and HLA in healthy donors. Study-level information: Researchers previously reported finding fewer than 120 million unique TCR beta sequences from 170 million or so T cells.

The CDR3 is 14 amino acids. The germline gives CDR1 MNHNS, CDR2 SASEGT. Trimming removed 6 bases at V and 4 bases at J, with 15 bases between. Overall study results and limits: Further analysis, carried out later, found HLA-associated TCR beta chains more clonally expanded than equally common other chains. The study carried out a later analysis of TCR beta sequences. It associated some 15,000 of them with specific HLA alleles at a false discovery rate of 0.05.

Primers: 60 Vbeta forward and 13 Jbeta reverse. Sequenced by immunoSEQ multiplex PCR; TCRdb stores in-frame clones only, minus some. The table lists approximately 160,000 clones, roughly 84% of them singletons. Each donor was healthy, and each was a bone marrow donor. This clone has only a few counts. The antigen is not known. Sample: PBMCs. The sequence was collected from a boy aged 2 to 9 in good health and CMV-seronegative. The chain carries TRBV6-1 and TRBJ1-1, with D perhaps matching TRBD1 (6 bases). The DNA for the CDR3 is TGTGCCAGCAGCTCGGACAGAGGGGCCACTGAAGCTTTCTTT. Protein sequence: CASSSDRGATEAFF.